This record concerns one TCR beta chain sequence. Ten or more counts support this clonotype. The antigen it recognizes is unknown. One junction end does not reproduce the germline sequence, and a read error may be involved. This entry belongs to a study of T-cell reconstitution after alpha-beta-depleted transplantation in children listed by TCRdb under 2016. Regarding the complete study: The study quantitatively tracked T-cell immune reconstitution after TCRalphabeta/CD19-depleted allogeneic hematopoietic cell transplantation in children using TCR repertoire profiling. Overall study outcomes, separate from this receptor: The frequencies of hyperexpanded clones fell over the following months, and after one year, T-cell counts and TCRbeta diversity were mostly attributed to newly produced T cells. In some patients, the high TCRbeta diversity seen at day 60 was put down to recipient T cells and intrathymic progenitors that had survived conditioning. The apparently early recovery of alphabetaT-cell counts about two months after transplant reportedly depended on only several hundred rapidly expanded clones that came from non-depleted graft cells.

Library creation used PCR. TCRdb names Illumina HiSeq 2500 as the instrument used. TCR library preparation used molecular barcoding, with unique molecular identifiers applied to normalize quantification of the TCRbeta repertoire. The public sequencing data were trimmed at Q25 with fastp and processed into clonotypes with MiXCR by TCRdb, which kept only in-frame beta chains. Identical CDR3 protein sequences are pooled into one entry, listed with their most common genes and DNA. The sample table contains 500,000 to 750,000 distinct CDR3 sequences; only one count was recorded for 13% of them. About 2.2% of the sample comes from the top ten. Looking up the germline V gene yields CDR1 SQVTM and CDR2 ANQGSEA. The CDR3 has 11 amino acids, counting the end cysteine and phenylalanine. The entry retains the CDR3 DNA only, 33 bases that are in frame from base 1. Explained via the paper, the treatment or condition label denotes: allogeneic hematopoietic cell transplantation with graft depleted of TCRalphabeta T cells and CD19 B cells. The transplant recipients were children given TCRalphabeta/CD19-depleted allogeneic hematopoietic cell grafts.

The origin of this receptor is a male patient younger than 18 who had a stem cell transplant for acute myeloid leukemia, so the T cells may come from the graft donor. The chain employs TRBV29-1 and TRBJ1-6, with a tentative D gene TRBD1 over 6 matching bases. The sample here was PBMCs, mostly from graft donor cells, taken 360 days after TCRalphabeta/CD19-depleted stem cell transplant. CDR3 sequence: CSVGELGGLAF. The DNA reads TGCAGCGTGGGGGAGTTGGGGGGCCTGGCCTTT. Full variable domain (CDR3 extended with the reference TRBV29-1 and TRBJ1-6 proteins): SAVISQKPSRDICQRGTSLTIQCQVDSQVTMMFWYRQQPGQSLTLIATANQGSEATYESGFVIDKFPISRPNLTFSTLTVSNMSPEDSSIYLCSVGELGGLAFGNGTRLTVT.